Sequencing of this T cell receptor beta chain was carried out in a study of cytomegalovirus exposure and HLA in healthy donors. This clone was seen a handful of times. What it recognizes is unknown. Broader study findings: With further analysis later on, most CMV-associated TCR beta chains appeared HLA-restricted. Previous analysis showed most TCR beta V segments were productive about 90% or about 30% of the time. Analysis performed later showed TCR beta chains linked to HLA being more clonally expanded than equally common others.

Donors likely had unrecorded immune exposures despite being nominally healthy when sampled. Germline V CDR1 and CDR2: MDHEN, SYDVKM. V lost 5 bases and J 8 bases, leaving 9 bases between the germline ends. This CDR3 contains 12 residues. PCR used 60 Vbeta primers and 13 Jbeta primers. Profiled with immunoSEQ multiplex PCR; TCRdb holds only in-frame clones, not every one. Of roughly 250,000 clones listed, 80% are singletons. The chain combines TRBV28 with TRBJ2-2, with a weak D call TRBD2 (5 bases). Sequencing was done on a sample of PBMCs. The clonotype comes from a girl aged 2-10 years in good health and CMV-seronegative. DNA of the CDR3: TGTGCCAGCAGTACCTGGGAGGGGGAGCTGTTTTTT. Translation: CASSTWEGELFF.